What follows is one T cell receptor (beta chain) and its context. The record originates from a study of blood T cell repertoires in COVID-19. Study details: Spain, Italy and the United States supplied samples that represented acute and convalescent COVID-19.

V was clipped by 3 bases and J by 0 bases, with 12 bases between them. Germline-derived CDR1 and CDR2 are MDHEN and SYDVKM. This CDR3 is 16 amino acids long. As processed by the authors: Reference gene primers were amplified, and this amplification served to estimate nucleated cell counts. Profiling relied on immunoSEQ multiplex PCR, and the TCRdb table lists in-frame clones only, not all of them. Clone size and V and J calls were adopted from that table, with D and trimming inferred from the DNA. The sample has some 180,000 clones, 65% to 90% seen once. This TCR came from a human donor in a cohort sampled during active COVID-19. Sequencing was performed on peripheral blood. V and J are TRBV28 and TRBJ2-4, with a weak D call TRBD2 (5 bases). CDR3 sequence: CASSFRGQLAKNIQYF. The DNA of the CDR3 is TGTGCCAGCAGTTTCCGCGGGCAGCTAGCCAAAAACATTCAGTACTTC.